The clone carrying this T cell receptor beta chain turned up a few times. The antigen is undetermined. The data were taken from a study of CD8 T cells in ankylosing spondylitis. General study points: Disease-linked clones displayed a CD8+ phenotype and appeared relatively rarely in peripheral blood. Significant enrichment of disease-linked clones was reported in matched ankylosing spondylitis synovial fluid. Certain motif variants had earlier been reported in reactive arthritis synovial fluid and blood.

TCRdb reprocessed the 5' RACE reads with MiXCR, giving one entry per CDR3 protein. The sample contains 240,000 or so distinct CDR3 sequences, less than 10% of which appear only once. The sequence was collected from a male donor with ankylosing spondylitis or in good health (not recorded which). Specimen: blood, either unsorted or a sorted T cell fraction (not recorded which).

Written as DNA, the CDR3 is TGTGCCAGCAGGCTAGCGGGAGGGACCTACGAGCAGTACTTC. Translated, it gives CASRLAGGTYEQYF. This rearrangement joins TRBV12-3 or TRBV12-4 to TRBJ2-7; 12 nucleotides align to TRBD2. The CDR3 has 14 amino acids. Losses at the gene ends were 6 bases for V and 2 bases for J; bases not matched to a gene: 2.